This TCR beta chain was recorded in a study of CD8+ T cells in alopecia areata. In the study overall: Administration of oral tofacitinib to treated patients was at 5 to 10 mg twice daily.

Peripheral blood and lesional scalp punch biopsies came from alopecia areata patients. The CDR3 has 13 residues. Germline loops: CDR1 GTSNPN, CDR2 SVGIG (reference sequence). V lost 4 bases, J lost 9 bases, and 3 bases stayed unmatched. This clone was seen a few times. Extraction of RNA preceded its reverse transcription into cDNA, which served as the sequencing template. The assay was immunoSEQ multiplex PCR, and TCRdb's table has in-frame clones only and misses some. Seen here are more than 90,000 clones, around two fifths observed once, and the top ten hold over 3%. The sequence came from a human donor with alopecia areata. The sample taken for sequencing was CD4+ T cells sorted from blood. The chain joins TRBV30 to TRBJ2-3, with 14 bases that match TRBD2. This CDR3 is CAWMGTSGSTQYF. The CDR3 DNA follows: TGTGCCTGGATGGGGACTAGCGGGAGCACGCAGTATTTT.